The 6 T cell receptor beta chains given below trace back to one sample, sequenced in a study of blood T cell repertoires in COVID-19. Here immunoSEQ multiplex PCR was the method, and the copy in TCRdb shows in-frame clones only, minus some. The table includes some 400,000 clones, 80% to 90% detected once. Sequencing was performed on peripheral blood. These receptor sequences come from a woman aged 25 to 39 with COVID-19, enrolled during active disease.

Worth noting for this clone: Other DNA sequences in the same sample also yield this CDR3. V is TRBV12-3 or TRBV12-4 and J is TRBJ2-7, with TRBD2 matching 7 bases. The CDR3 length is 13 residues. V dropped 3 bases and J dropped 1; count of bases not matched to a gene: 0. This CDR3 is CASSLGGSYEQYF. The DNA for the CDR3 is TGTGCCAGCAGTTTGGGGGGGTCCTACGAGCAGTACTTC.

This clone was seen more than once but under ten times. CDR3 sequence reads: CASSLSSGDTYEQYF. In DNA, the CDR3 is TGCGCCAGCAGCTTGTCTAGCGGGGATACCTACGAGCAGTACTTC. V usage is TRBV5-1 and J usage is TRBJ2-7; TRBD2 matches at 9 bases. With V trimmed by 1 base and J by 2 bases, 4 bases remained unmatched. Germline CDR1 SGHRS, CDR2 YFSETQ. The CDR3 consists of 15 residues.

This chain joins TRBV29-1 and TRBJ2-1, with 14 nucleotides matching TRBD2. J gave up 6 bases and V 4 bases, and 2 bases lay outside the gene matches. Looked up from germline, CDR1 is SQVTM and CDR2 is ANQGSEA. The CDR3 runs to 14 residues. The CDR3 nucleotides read TGCAGCGTTGCGACTAGCGGGAGGGCCAATGAGCAGTTCTTC. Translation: CSVATSGRANEQFF.

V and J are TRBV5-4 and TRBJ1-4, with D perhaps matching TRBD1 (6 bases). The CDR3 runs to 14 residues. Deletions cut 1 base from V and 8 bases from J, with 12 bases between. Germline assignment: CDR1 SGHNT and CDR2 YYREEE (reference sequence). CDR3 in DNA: TGTGCCAGCAGCTTGTCAGGGGTCGGGGAAAAACTGTTTTTT. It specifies CASSLSGVGEKLFF.

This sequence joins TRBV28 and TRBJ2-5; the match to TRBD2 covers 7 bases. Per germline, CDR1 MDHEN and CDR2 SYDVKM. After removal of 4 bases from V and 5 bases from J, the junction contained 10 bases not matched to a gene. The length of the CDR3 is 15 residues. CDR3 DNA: TGTGCCAGCAGTTCACTCAAAGCGGGGCTGGAGACCCAGTACTTC. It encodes CASSSLKAGLETQYF.

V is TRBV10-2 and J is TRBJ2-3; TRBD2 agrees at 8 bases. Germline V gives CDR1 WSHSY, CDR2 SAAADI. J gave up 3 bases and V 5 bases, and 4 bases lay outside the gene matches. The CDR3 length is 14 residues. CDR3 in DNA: TGCGCCAGCAGTAAAAGCGGGAGAACAGATACGCAGTATTTT. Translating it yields CASSKSGRTDTQYF.